Shown below are 7 T cell receptor beta chains from a single sample sequenced in a study of T cell changes during pregnancy in multiple sclerosis. Libraries were prepared by immunoSEQ multiplex PCR; TCRdb keeps only in-frame clonotypes and omits some of them. The table shows 35,000 to 50,000 clones, with around 90% occurring only once. The sample consisted of PBMCs (not recorded whether the cells were cultured). Every receptor here comes from a female donor with multiple sclerosis, enrolled in a pregnancy study.

The rearrangement joins TRBV11-3 to TRBJ2-7; 11 nucleotides line up with TRBD2. Germline V gene sequence: CDR1 SGHNT, CDR2 YENEEA. Trimming removed 5 bases from V and 4 bases from J; junction bases left unmatched: 4. CDR3 length: 14 amino acids. The CDR3 loop is CASSKTSGIYEQYF. CDR3 DNA: TGTGCCAGCAGCAAGACTAGCGGGATATACGAGCAGTACTTC. The complete variable domain, with remaining parts taken from reference TRBV11-3 and TRBJ2-7, reads EAGVVQSPRYKIIEKKQPVAFWCNPISGHNTLYWYLQNLGQGPELLIRYENEEAVDDSQLPKDRFSAERLKGVDSTLKIQPAELGDSAVYLCASSKTSGIYEQYFGPGTRLTVT.

This clone showed up just once. This chain links TRBV4-1 with TRBJ1-1; D unresolved. Trimming stripped 6 bases from V and 7 bases from J, with 18 bases between. The CDR3 runs to 14 residues. Germline CDR1 MGHRA, CDR2 YSYEKL. The CDR3 sequence: CASRTPGGPDEAFF. The CDR3 DNA sequence: TGCGCCAGCAGAACCCCAGGCGGCCCGGATGAAGCTTTCTTT.

V is TRBV28 and J is TRBJ2-3; TRBD2 is a possible D gene (6 bases). Trimming left V 2 bases short and J 3 bases short, with 15 bases between. CDR1 MDHEN and CDR2 SYDVKM come from the germline V gene. There are 16 residues in the CDR3. CDR3 in amino acids: CASSLRWMGRTDTQYF. For the CDR3, the DNA is TGTGCCAGCAGTTTAAGATGGATGGGGAGGACAGATACGCAGTATTTT.

The chain uses TRBV10-3 and TRBJ2-7, with TRBD1 matching 9 bases. CDR3 length: 14 residues. V shed 6 bases, J shed 6 bases, and the junction held 9 bases outside the gene matches. CDR1 is ENHRY, CDR2 SYGVKD, per germline. Here the CDR3 reads CAISQGQGGPEQYF. The CDR3 nucleotides read TGTGCCATCAGCCAGGGACAGGGTGGTCCCGAGCAGTACTTC.

This chain joins TRBV7-9 and TRBJ2-7, with 7 bases lining up with TRBD2. The J segment lost 0 bases and the V segment lost 4 bases, leaving 6 bases of the junction unmatched. The CDR3 extends over 15 amino acids. Germline V gives CDR1 SEHNR, CDR2 FQNEAQ (reference sequence). The CDR3 DNA reads as TGTGCCAGCAGCTCCCCGCCTAGCGGCTCCTACGAGCAGTACTTC. It translates to CASSSPPSGSYEQYF.

V is TRBV28 and J is TRBJ2-2; D is perhaps TRBD1 (6 bases). Trimming took 7 bases from V and 0 from J, leaving 18 bases between them. Germline V gene lookup returns CDR1 MDHEN and CDR2 SYDVKM. The CDR3 has 17 amino acids. CDR3 sequence reads: CASIPGTLLSNTGELFF. The CDR3 DNA is TGTGCCAGCATACCCGGGACACTACTATCGAACACCGGGGAGCTGTTTTTT.

This clone has only one observation. This rearrangement joins TRBV5-1 to TRBJ2-5; weak D call: TRBD2 (5 bases). Germline V lookup: CDR1 SGHRS, CDR2 YFSETQ. The V end lost 2 bases, the J end lost 2 bases, and 13 bases lay between the germline ends. The CDR3 has 15 amino acids. CDR3 bases: TGCGCCAGCAGCTTAAGCGGCAGAGTTCAAGAGACCCAGTACTTC. Protein: CASSLSGRVQETQYF.